This TCR beta chain comes out of a study of high-grade serous ovarian cancer treatment subgroups. On the study more broadly: Each sample yielded on average approximately 7,700 unique TCR beta rearrangements from over 12,000 reads. General study points: Tumors within one patient showed repertoire similarity of 0.11 to 0.79.

As concerns this clone: Its antigen remains unidentified.

The tumor samples were collected prior to definitive surgery or chemotherapy. V was clipped by 10 bases and J by 6 bases; unmatched bases: 9. The CDR3 has 12 amino acids. Looked up from germline, CDR1 is ENHRY and CDR2 is SYGVKD. Only in-frame clones appear in the TCRdb table, and some are missing; sequencing was by immunoSEQ multiplex PCR. The data contain about 30,000 clones, around 84% of them singletons. The specimen sequenced was tumor tissue. This chain connects TRBV10-3 to TRBJ2-7, with TRBD2 matching 7 bases. This sequence was found in a human donor with high-grade serous ovarian cancer. This CDR3 reads CATLGTTVEQYF. The CDR3 region has the DNA TGTGCCACCTTAGGGACTACGGTCGAGCAGTACTTC.